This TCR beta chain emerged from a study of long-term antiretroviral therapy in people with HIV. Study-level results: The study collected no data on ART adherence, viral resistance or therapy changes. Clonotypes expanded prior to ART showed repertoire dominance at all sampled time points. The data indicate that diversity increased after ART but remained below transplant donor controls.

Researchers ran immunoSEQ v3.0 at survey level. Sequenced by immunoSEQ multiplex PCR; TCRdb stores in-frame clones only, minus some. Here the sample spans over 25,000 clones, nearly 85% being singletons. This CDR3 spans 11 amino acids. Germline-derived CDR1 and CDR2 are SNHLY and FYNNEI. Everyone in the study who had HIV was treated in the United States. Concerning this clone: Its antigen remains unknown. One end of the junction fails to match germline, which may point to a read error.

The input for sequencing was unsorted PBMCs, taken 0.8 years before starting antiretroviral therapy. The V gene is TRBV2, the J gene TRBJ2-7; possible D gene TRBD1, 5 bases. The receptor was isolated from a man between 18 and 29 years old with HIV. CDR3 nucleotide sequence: TGTGCCAGCAGTGAATCCAGGGCAATGAACTTC. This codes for CASSESRAMNF.